This TCR beta chain was identified in a study of T cell changes during pregnancy in multiple sclerosis. CDR3 size: 15 residues. Trimming left V 6 bases short and J 4 bases short, with 15 bases between. The germline CDR1 and CDR2 sequences are KGHSH and LQKENI. Assay used: immunoSEQ multiplex PCR; TCRdb lists only in-frame clones, some missing. The table includes roughly 32,000 clones, roughly 90% detected once. The TCR comes from a female donor in good health, enrolled as a control in a pregnancy study. The V gene is TRBV18, the J gene TRBJ1-4, with TRBD1 as a possible D gene (6 bases). The specimen comprised CD4+ T cells from peripheral blood mononuclear cells, sampled in the second trimester of pregnancy. CDR3 bases: TGTGCCAGCTCGCCTGAGGACAGCAATAATGAAAAACTGTTTTTT. This gives the protein CASSPEDSNNEKLFF.